This T cell receptor (beta chain) derives from a study of blood T cell repertoires in COVID-19. Assay: immunoSEQ multiplex PCR; the TCRdb copy retains only in-frame clones and omits some. The repertoire includes approximately 340,000 clones, 83% of them detected once, and around 3% sits in the top ten. Sample: peripheral blood. This sequence originates from a man aged 25-40 years with active or convalescent COVID-19.

The CDR3 protein is CASSPGTSGSDEQFF. The DNA of the CDR3 is TGCGCCAGCAGCCCAGGGACTAGCGGGAGCGATGAGCAGTTCTTC. The V call is TRBV5-1, the J call TRBJ2-1; 14 bases fit TRBD2. V dropped 4 bases and J dropped 8; count of bases not matched to a gene: 5. Germline V gene lookup returns CDR1 SGHRS and CDR2 YFSETQ. The CDR3 totals 15 residues. Complete variable domain (other parts from reference TRBV5-1 and TRBJ2-1): KAGVTQTPRYLIKTRGQQVTLSCSPISGHRSVSWYQQTPGQGLQFLFEYFSETQRNKGNFPGRFSGRQFSNSRSEMNVSTLELGDSALYLCASSPGTSGSDEQFFGPGTRLTVL.